A single sample is the source of the 29 T cell receptor beta chains below, sequenced in a study of T-cell reconstitution after alpha-beta-depleted transplantation in children. Researchers prepared the TCRbeta library using unique molecular identifiers, the study reports. Via MiXCR, TCRdb re-called the PCR reads, giving one row per CDR3 protein. The sample yields 750,000 to 950,000 distinct CDR3 sequences, about 16% seen once. The specimen was PBMCs, mostly from graft donor cells, collected 360 days after TCRalphabeta/CD19-depleted stem cell transplant. The receptors come from a male patient under 18 who had a stem cell transplant for acute lymphoblastic leukemia, so the T cells may come from the graft donor.

The J gene is TRBJ2-5, the V gene TRBV4-1; D not certain. Trimming stripped 1 base from V and 7 bases from J, with 16 bases between. Germline V gene sequence: CDR1 MGHRA, CDR2 YSYEKL. The length of the CDR3 is 15 residues. CDR3 in DNA: TGCGCCAGCAGCCAAGTAGAAAGTCGTAAGGGGACCCAGTACTTC. Protein: CASSQVESRKGTQYF.

A few counts support this clonotype. The junction shows a germline mismatch at one end, possibly a read error. This chain joins TRBV6-2 or TRBV6-3 and TRBJ2-7, with TRBD2 as a possible D gene (5 bases). The CDR3 contains 12 residues. Per germline, CDR1 MNHEY and CDR2 SVGEGT. In nucleotides, the CDR3 is TGTGCCAGCACTTACGGGGCCTACGAGCAGTACTTC. It specifies CASTYGAYEQYF.

The rearrangement uses TRBV4-2 and TRBJ2-7, with a possible D match to TRBD1 (6 bases). The V gene lost 0 bases and the J gene lost 2 bases, with 17 bases spanning the gap. Germline V gene lookup returns CDR1 LGHNA and CDR2 YNFKEQ. This CDR3 contains 17 residues. In DNA, the CDR3 is TGTGCCAGCAGCCAAGAAAGGATAGGGACACCTACCTACGAGCAGTACTTC. It encodes CASSQERIGTPTYEQYF.

This chain uses TRBV27 with TRBJ1-5; 7 bases map to TRBD1. Germline CDR1 MNHEY, CDR2 SMNVEV (reference sequence). The CDR3 consists of 14 residues. The junction had 7 bases not matched to a gene; V was cut back by 5 bases and J by 6 bases. CDR3 in amino acids: CASSPYRGGQPQHF. The CDR3 DNA reads as TGTGCCAGCAGTCCCTACAGGGGAGGTCAGCCCCAGCATTTT.

The chain recombines TRBV5-1 with TRBJ1-1; 7 nucleotides agree with TRBD1. Germline CDR1 reads SGHRS; CDR2 reads YFSETQ. This CDR3 spans 14 amino acids. V trimming: 6 bases; J trimming: 3 bases; junction bases outside the gene matches: 8. CDR3 in DNA: TGCGCCAGCAAATACCAGGGGGTGTACACTGAAGCTTTCTTT. This encodes CASKYQGVYTEAFF.

This clonotype was seen at least ten times. The DNA for the CDR3 is TGTGCCAGCAGCGCCCCGAACACCGGGGAGCTGTTTTTT. This sequence encodes CASSAPNTGELFF. The rearrangement links TRBV7-2 to TRBJ2-2, with no clear D. The germline V and J ends were trimmed by 5 bases and 0 bases, with 4 bases remaining between them. The V gene's germline CDR1 is SGHTA and CDR2 FQGNSA. The CDR3 is 13 residues long.

V and J are TRBV7-9 and TRBJ2-3, with 8 bases lining up with TRBD2. CDR1 SEHNR and CDR2 FQNEAQ come from the germline V gene (reference sequence). V shed 9 bases, J shed 3 bases, and the junction held 17 bases outside the gene matches. CDR3 length: 17 residues. DNA of the CDR3: TGTGCCAGTTTTCCCGGGCGGTTCGAGCGGGGGACAGATACGCAGTATTTT. It translates to CASFPGRFERGTDTQYF.

V and J are TRBV29-1 and TRBJ1-4, with 7 positions matching TRBD1. Germline CDR1 reads SQVTM; CDR2 reads ANQGSEA. The CDR3 loop spans 12 amino acids. V lost 0 bases and J lost 11; bases outside the gene matches: 3. CDR3 in amino acids: CSVEDEGAKLFF. CDR3 nucleotides: TGCAGCGTTGAAGATGAGGGGGCCAAACTGTTTTTT.

This clonotype was seen a few times. This chain links TRBV4-1 with TRBJ1-1, with D unclear. From germline, CDR1 is MGHRA and CDR2 YSYEKL. The CDR3 length is 14 residues. With 4 bases removed from V and 0 bases from J, the gap between germline ends came to 9 bases. The CDR3 DNA is TGCGCCAGCAGCCTAGATCCAATGAACACTGAAGCTTTCTTT. This codes for CASSLDPMNTEAFF.

Only a few counts were recorded for this clonotype. V usage is TRBV7-3 and J usage is TRBJ2-1; D is ambiguous. Germline V CDR1 and CDR2: SGHTA, FQGTGA. Between the trimmed V and J ends, which lost 1 base and 9 bases, there was a span of 10 bases. This CDR3 spans 13 amino acids. The CDR3 reads CASSLNAPPEQFF. DNA for the CDR3: TGTGCCAGCAGCTTAAACGCACCCCCTGAGCAGTTCTTC.

This sequence joins TRBV3-1 and TRBJ1-2; TRBD1 matches 7 bases. After removal of 0 bases from V and 2 bases from J, the junction contained 0 bases not matched to a gene. CDR3 length: 14 residues. Germline V gives CDR1 LGHDT, CDR2 YNNKEL (reference sequence). The CDR3 DNA follows: TGTGCCAGCAGCCAAGAGACAGGGAACTATGGCTACACCTTC. As protein: CASSQETGNYGYTF.

The chain employs TRBV6-5 and TRBJ1-5; D is unclear. CDR1 and CDR2 (germline): MNHEY, SVGAGI. The V and J ends lost 0 bases and 3 bases respectively, with 3 bases between them. This CDR3 has 13 residues. The CDR3, as DNA: TGTGCCAGCAGTTACTCCCACAATCAGCCCCAGCATTTT. The encoded protein is CASSYSHNQPQHF.

This clonotype has only a few counts. The chain employs TRBV6-1 and TRBJ1-5, with D unresolved. V lost 5 bases to trimming and J lost 1 base, with 9 bases between them. The CDR3 loop spans 14 amino acids. Germline V gene sequence: CDR1 MNHNS, CDR2 SASEGT. The CDR3 loop reads CASSNGVSNQPQHF. CDR3 in DNA: TGTGCCAGCAGTAATGGTGTGAGCAATCAGCCCCAGCATTTT.

This clonotype has more than one count but fewer than ten. The chain has TRBV5-1 and TRBJ2-5; D uncertain. Per the germline V gene, CDR1 is SGHRS and CDR2 is YFSETQ. This CDR3 is built from 16 residues. V dropped 3 bases and J dropped 1 base, with 16 bases sitting between them. The CDR3 sequence: CASSYRPGRSQETQYF. The CDR3 DNA reads TGCGCCAGCAGCTACCGACCAGGACGGTCCCAAGAGACCCAGTACTTC.

In this sample, this clonotype turned up a few times. The chain combines TRBV5-1 with TRBJ2-7; no reliable D call. The germline V and J ends were trimmed by 7 bases and 0 bases, with 17 bases remaining between them. Germline V CDR1 and CDR2: SGHRS, YFSETQ. The CDR3 consists of 15 residues. CDR3 coding DNA: TGCGCCAGCCGTCCGAGGACCGCGAGCTCCTACGAGCAGTACTTC. Protein product: CASRPRTASSYEQYF.

The rearrangement uses TRBV12-3 or TRBV12-4 and TRBJ2-7; 9 nucleotides align to TRBD2. Trimming removed 6 bases from V and 1 base from J; junction bases left unmatched: 4. This CDR3 comprises 14 residues. CDR3 nucleotides: TGTGCCAGCAGACGTAGCGGGAGATCCTACGAGCAGTACTTC. Protein: CASRRSGRSYEQYF.

This clonotype has only a few counts. V is TRBV29-1 and J is TRBJ1-4; D gene uncertain. This CDR3 is built from 16 residues. Germline loops: CDR1 SQVTM, CDR2 ANQGSEA. V dropped 7 bases and J dropped 7 bases, with 25 bases sitting between them. CDR3 residues: CSGLYHELGISEKLFF. DNA for the CDR3: TGCAGCGGCCTCTATCACGAACTTGGGATATCTGAAAAACTGTTTTTT.

This clonotype was recorded at least ten times. The rearrangement uses TRBV7-9 and TRBJ2-7; no definite D call. The germline CDR1 and CDR2 sequences are SEHNR and FQNEAQ (reference sequence). The CDR3 is 15 residues long. The V gene lost 5 bases and the J gene lost 0 bases, with 14 bases spanning the gap. The CDR3 coding sequence is TGTGCCAGCAGCCACCCCGGCGGTTACTCCTACGAGCAGTACTTC. Translation: CASSHPGGYSYEQYF. The variable domain in full, completed from reference TRBV7-9 and TRBJ2-7, reads DTGVSQNPRHKITKRGQNVTFRCDPISEHNRLYWYRQTLGQGPEFLTYFQNEAQLEKSRLLSDRFSAERPKGSFSTLEIQRTEQGDSAMYLCASSHPGGYSYEQYFGPGTRLTVT.

The chain combines TRBV5-1 with TRBJ2-2, with TRBD2 matching 7 bases. Germline V gene lookup returns CDR1 SGHRS and CDR2 YFSETQ. V was clipped by 3 bases and J by 5 bases; unmatched bases: 10. The CDR3 extends over 16 amino acids. CDR3 in amino acids: CASSSAPGTKTGELFF. DNA of the CDR3: TGCGCCAGCAGCTCGGCCCCCGGGACTAAGACCGGGGAGCTGTTTTTT.

This clonotype showed up just a few times. The CDR3 sequence is CASSLMGLQNIQYF. The CDR3 DNA reads as TGTGCCAGCAGTCTAATGGGGCTCCAAAACATTCAGTACTTC. This rearrangement joins TRBV12-3 or TRBV12-4 to TRBJ2-4; D might be TRBD1 (5 bases). V dropped 5 bases and J dropped 5 bases, with 13 bases sitting between them. The CDR3 has 14 amino acids.

The J gene is TRBJ1-4, the V gene TRBV12-3 or TRBV12-4; a possible D gene is TRBD1 (6 bases). Trimming left V 8 bases short and J 4 bases short, with 11 bases between. There are 13 residues in the CDR3. CDR3 region: CASRQAVNEKLFF. CDR3 coding DNA: TGTGCCAGCCGACAGGCCGTTAATGAAAAACTGTTTTTT.

This clonotype was observed many times. The chain recombines TRBV27 with TRBJ2-7; TRBD1 aligns across 7 bases. J was trimmed by 3 bases and V by 2 bases; bases with no gene match: 4. The CDR3 has 14 residues. Germline CDR1 and CDR2: MNHEY and SMNVEV (reference sequence). CDR3 amino acids: CASSLRDRNYEQYF. CDR3 nucleotide sequence: TGTGCCAGCAGTTTAAGGGACAGAAACTACGAGCAGTACTTC.

The V call is TRBV7-2, the J call TRBJ2-7; weak D call: TRBD2 (5 bases). The V gene's germline CDR1 is SGHTA and CDR2 FQGNSA. The V and J ends lost 0 bases and 5 bases respectively, with 8 bases between them. The CDR3 sequence is 13 residues long. CDR3 DNA: TGTGCCAGCAGCTTAGCATGGAGGAACGAGCAGTACTTC. It encodes CASSLAWRNEQYF.

The chain employs TRBV11-2 and TRBJ2-2, with D maybe TRBD1 (6 bases). Trimming took off 1 base at V and 6 bases at J, with 15 bases between the two ends. Germline V CDR1 and CDR2: SGHAT, FQNNGV. The CDR3 sequence is 16 residues long. The CDR3 region is CASSLVLTGWPGELFF. CDR3 coding DNA: TGTGCCAGCAGCTTAGTTCTAACAGGGTGGCCCGGGGAGCTGTTTTTT. The whole variable domain, filled in from reference TRBV11-2 and TRBJ2-2, reads EAGVAQSPRYKIIEKRQSVAFWCNPISGHATLYWYQQILGQGPKLLIQFQNNGVVDDSQLPKDRFSAERLKGVDSTLKIQPAKLEDSAVYLCASSLVLTGWPGELFFGEGSRLTVL.

The chain has TRBV29-1 and TRBJ2-7; 8 positions agree with TRBD2. The CDR3 runs to 13 residues. Trimming took 6 bases from V and 6 from J; bases not matched to a gene: 10. Germline lookup yields CDR1 SQVTM and CDR2 ANQGSEA. The CDR3 sequence is CSVRAAGEREQYF. The CDR3 nucleotides read TGCAGCGTCCGGGCAGCGGGAGAACGCGAGCAGTACTTC.

This chain links TRBV4-1 with TRBJ2-1; 7 nucleotides line up with TRBD2. The CDR3 is 17 residues long. Losses at the gene ends were 1 base for V and 2 bases for J; bases not matched to a gene: 8. Germline assignment: CDR1 MGHRA and CDR2 YSYEKL. For the CDR3, the DNA is TGCGCCAGCAGCCAAGCGATAGCGGGCTTTACCTACAATGAGCAGTTCTTC. Protein product: CASSQAIAGFTYNEQFF.

This clonotype was seen a few times. The chain couples TRBV5-1 to TRBJ2-1; TRBD2 aligns across 9 bases. The V gene end was trimmed by 0 bases and the J gene end by 7 bases; junction bases not matched to a gene: 11. Germline lookup yields CDR1 SGHRS and CDR2 YFSETQ. The CDR3 has 17 residues. The CDR3 coding sequence is TGCGCCAGCAGCTTGGGACAGCGGGAGGAATCGGGGAATGAGCAGTTCTTC. Translating it yields CASSLGQREESGNEQFF.

In DNA, the CDR3 is TGCAGTGCCGGGCGGGAGTTAGCCTACGAGCAGTACTTC. It codes for CSAGRELAYEQYF. This chain links TRBV20-1 with TRBJ2-7; 7 nucleotides align to TRBD2. The CDR3 covers 13 residues. Per the germline V gene, CDR1 is DFQATT and CDR2 is SNEGSKA (reference sequence). The V and J ends lost 6 bases and 2 bases, in that order; junction bases with no gene match: 7.

This clonotype was observed a handful of times. The gene calls are TRBV7-2 and TRBJ1-6; no definite D call. The CDR3 has 15 residues. Trimming cost V 1 base and J 4 bases, with 8 bases left between them. The germline V gene encodes CDR1 SGHTA and CDR2 FQGNSA. This chain's CDR3 is CASSLEAAYNSPLHF. The CDR3 bases are TGTGCCAGCAGCTTAGAGGCAGCATATAATTCACCCCTCCACTTT.